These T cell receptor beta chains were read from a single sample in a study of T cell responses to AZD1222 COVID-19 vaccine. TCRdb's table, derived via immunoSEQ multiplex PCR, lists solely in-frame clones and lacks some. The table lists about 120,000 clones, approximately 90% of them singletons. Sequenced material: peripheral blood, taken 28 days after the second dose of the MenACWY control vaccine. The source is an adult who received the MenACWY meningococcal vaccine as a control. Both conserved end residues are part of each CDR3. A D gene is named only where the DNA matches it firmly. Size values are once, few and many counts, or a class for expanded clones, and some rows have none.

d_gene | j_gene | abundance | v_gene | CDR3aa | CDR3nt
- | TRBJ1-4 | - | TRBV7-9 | CASDGAIATNEKLFF | TGTGCCAGTGACGGCGCGATTGCAACTAATGAAAAACTGTTTTTT
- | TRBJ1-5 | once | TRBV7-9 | CASSLWNQPQHF | TGTGCCAGCAGCTTATGGAATCAGCCCCAGCATTTT
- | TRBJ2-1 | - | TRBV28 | CASSSPGSVSYNEQFF | TGTGCCAGCAGTTCCCCAGGGAGTGTCTCCTACAATGAGCAGTTCTTC
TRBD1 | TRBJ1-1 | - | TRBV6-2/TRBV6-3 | CASSDRENTEAFF | TGTGCCAGCAGCGACAGGGAGAACACTGAAGCTTTCTTT
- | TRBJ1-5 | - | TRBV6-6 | CASSYSRGGRDQPQHF | TGTGCCAGCAGTTACTCGCGGGGTGGGCGCGATCAGCCCCAGCATTTT
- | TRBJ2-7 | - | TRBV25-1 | CASSDPGALRSYEQYF | TGTGCCAGCAGTGACCCAGGGGCCCTTAGGTCCTACGAGCAGTACTTC
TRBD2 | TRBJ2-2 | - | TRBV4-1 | CASSPGTKYTGELFF | TGCGCCAGCAGCCCCGGGACTAAGTACACCGGGGAGCTGTTTTTT
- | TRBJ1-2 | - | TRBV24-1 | CATSESGTNYGYTF | TGTGCCACCAGTGAAAGCGGGACTAACTATGGCTACACCTTC
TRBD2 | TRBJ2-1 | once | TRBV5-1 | CASSLGYLAGDYNEQFF | TGCGCCAGCAGCTTGGGCTATCTAGCGGGAGACTACAATGAGCAGTTCTTC
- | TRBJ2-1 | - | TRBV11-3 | CASSLDLYNEQFF | TGTGCCAGCAGCCTGGACCTATACAATGAGCAGTTCTTC
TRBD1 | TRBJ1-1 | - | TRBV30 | CASDRDRAYTEAFF | TGTGCCAGCGACCGGGACAGGGCCTACACTGAAGCTTTCTTT
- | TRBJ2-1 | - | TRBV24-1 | CATSDLHVGWQFF | TGTGCCACCAGTGATCTCCATGTGGGGTGGCAGTTCTTC
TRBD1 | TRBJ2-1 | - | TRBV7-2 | CASSLGQGNYNEQFF | TGTGCCAGCAGCTTGGGACAGGGGAACTACAATGAGCAGTTCTTC
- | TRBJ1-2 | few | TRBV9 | CASSVSFGDYGYTF | TGTGCCAGCAGCGTCAGCTTCGGCGACTATGGCTACACCTTC
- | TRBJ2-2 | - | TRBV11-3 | CASSPTGNTGELFF | TGTGCCAGCAGCCCGACAGGGAACACCGGGGAGCTGTTTTTT
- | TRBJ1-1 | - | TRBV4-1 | CASSQDRANTEAFF | TGCGCCAGCAGCCAAGATCGGGCGAACACTGAAGCTTTCTTT
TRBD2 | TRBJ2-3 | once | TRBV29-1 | CSVGSSGADTQYF | TGCAGCGTTGGATCGAGCGGGGCAGATACGCAGTATTTT
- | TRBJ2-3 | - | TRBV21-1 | CASSPRDSTDTQYF | TGTGCCAGCAGCCCCCGGGACAGCACAGATACGCAGTATTTT
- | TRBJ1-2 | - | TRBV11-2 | CASSLLPGAGPGYTF | TGTGCCAGCAGCTTACTTCCGGGGGCCGGCCCCGGCTACACCTTC
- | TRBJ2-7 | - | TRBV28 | CASNTVSYEQYF | TGTGCCAGCAATACGGTCTCCTACGAGCAGTACTTC
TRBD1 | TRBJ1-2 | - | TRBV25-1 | CASSSRGGGLFGYTF | TGTGCCAGCAGTTCCCGGGGAGGGGGCCTTTTTGGCTACACCTTC
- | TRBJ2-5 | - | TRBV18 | CASSTGSQETQYF | TGTGCCAGCTCAACAGGGTCCCAAGAGACCCAGTACTTC
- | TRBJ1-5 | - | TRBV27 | CASQDRYSNQPQHF | TGTGCCAGCCAGGACAGATATAGCAATCAGCCCCAGCATTTT
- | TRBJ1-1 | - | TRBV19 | CASSGNRELNTEAFF | TGTGCCAGTAGTGGCAACCGGGAACTGAACACTGAAGCTTTCTTT
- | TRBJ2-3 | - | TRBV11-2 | CASSSGLITDTQYF | TGTGCCAGCAGCTCGGGACTTATCACAGATACGCAGTATTTT
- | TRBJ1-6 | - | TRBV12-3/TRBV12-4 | CASSQGPGSPLHF | TGTGCCAGCAGCCAAGGTCCCGGTTCACCCCTCCACTTT
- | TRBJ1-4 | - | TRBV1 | CTSSQLFPGGLFF | TGCACCAGCAGCCAACTTTTCCCGGGCGGGCTGTTTTTT
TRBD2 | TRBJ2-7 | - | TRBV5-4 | CASSKGLAGVNPYEQYF | TGTGCCAGCAGCAAGGGACTAGCGGGAGTTAATCCCTACGAGCAGTACTTC
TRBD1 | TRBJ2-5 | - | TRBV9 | CASSSRGGYQETQYF | TGTGCCAGCAGCTCGCGAGGGGGCTACCAAGAGACCCAGTACTTC
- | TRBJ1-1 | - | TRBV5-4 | CASSWAQGIAAEAFF | TGTGCCAGCAGCTGGGCACAGGGTATTGCGGCTGAAGCTTTCTTT
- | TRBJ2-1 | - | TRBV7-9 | CASSPPSPLASSYNEQFF | TGTGCCAGCAGCCCCCCTTCCCCCCTCGCGAGCTCCTACAATGAGCAGTTCTTC
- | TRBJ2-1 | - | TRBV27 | CASSLSGSNEQFF | TGTGCCAGCAGTTTATCGGGGTCCAATGAGCAGTTCTTC
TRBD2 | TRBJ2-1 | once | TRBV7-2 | CASSFRTSGIRDNEQFF | TGTGCCAGCAGCTTCCGGACTAGCGGGATCAGGGACAATGAGCAGTTCTTC
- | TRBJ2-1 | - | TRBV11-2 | CASSLHYNEQFF | TGTGCCAGCAGCTTACATTACAATGAGCAGTTCTTC
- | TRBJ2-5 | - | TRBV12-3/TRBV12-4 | CASSLGYQETQYF | TGTGCCAGCAGTTTGGGGTACCAAGAGACCCAGTACTTC
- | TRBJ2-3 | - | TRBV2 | CASSLGQPPRDTQYF | TGTGCCAGCAGCCTTGGACAGCCCCCGAGAGATACGCAGTATTTT
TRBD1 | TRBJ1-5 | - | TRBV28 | CASSLATTGIEEPQHF | TGTGCCAGCAGTTTAGCGACGACAGGGATTGAGGAGCCCCAGCATTTT